The clone carrying this T cell receptor (beta chain) was seen a handful of times. Study processing details: Counts of nucleated cells, estimated from reference gene primer amplification, were obtained. Data came from immunoSEQ multiplex PCR; TCRdb stores just in-frame clones and leaves some out. For V, J and clone size, that table is used; D and trimming come from the DNA. Seen here are about 420,000 clones, around nine tenths observed once, and the top ten hold around 0.92%. The data belong to a study of blood T cell repertoires in COVID-19. Whole-study context: The samples span acute and convalescent COVID-19 from the United States, Italy and Spain. PBMCs, B-cell-depleted T cells, or T cells were the source of the cDNA or gDNA that made up the material.

Seattle-derived patients entered the study during active infection and were followed longitudinally. Germline loops: CDR1 SGHNT, CDR2 YYREEE (reference sequence). V shed 4 bases, J shed 6 bases, and the junction held 13 bases outside the gene matches. The CDR3 totals 15 residues. The sequencing input was peripheral blood. The TCR originated in a man younger than 35 with COVID-19, enrolled during active disease. The rearrangement links TRBV5-4 to TRBJ2-7; TRBD1 matches at 7 bases. The CDR3, as DNA: TGTGCCAGCAGCCCGACGAGGGGGCCGGGCTCCGAGCAGTACTTC. This encodes CASSPTRGPGSEQYF.